These 30 T cell receptor beta chains were all obtained from the same sample, sequenced in a study of read filtering for tumor transcriptome and immune sequencing. This library used about 400 ng RNA and molecular barcoded adaptors spanning alpha/delta and beta/gamma chains. TCRdb processed the reads anew with MiXCR; each CDR3 protein has one entry. The sample comprises about 62,000 distinct CDR3 sequences, roughly 19% of which are singletons, and 11% rests with the top ten. The sequencing sample was made of a population of CD138-negative cells sorted from bone marrow. The receptors were sampled from a donor older than 35 with multiple myeloma.

A few counts support this clonotype. V and J are TRBV30 and TRBJ1-5; D possibly corresponds to TRBD1 (5 bases). CDR3 size: 15 residues. V dropped 3 bases and J dropped 0 bases, with 12 bases sitting between them. Germline V gene data show CDR1 as GTSNPN and CDR2 as SVGIG (reference sequence). CDR3 coding DNA: TGTGCCTGGAGAGCAAGGGGTTATAGCAATCAGCCCCAGCATTTT. Residues: CAWRARGYSNQPQHF.

In regard to this clonotype: Since the CDR3 does not end with the conserved phenylalanine or tryptophan, this likely comes from a read error. The chain couples TRBV7-6 to TRBJ2-1, with TRBD2 matching over 12 bases. CDR1 is SGHVS, CDR2 FNYEAQ, per germline. V lost 5 bases, J lost 7 bases, and 6 bases stayed unmatched. This CDR3 is 15 amino acids long. The CDR3: CASSPRLAGVNEQFL. Here the CDR3 DNA reads TGTGCCAGCAGCCCGAGACTAGCGGGAGTTAATGAGCAGTTCCTC.

This clonotype was found many times. J is TRBJ2-1 and V is TRBV20-1, with D perhaps matching TRBD1 (6 bases). V was cut by 3 bases and J by 7 bases, with 13 bases left in between. The CDR3 has 13 residues. Looked up from germline, CDR1 is DFQATT and CDR2 is SNEGSKA (reference sequence). The CDR3 sequence: CSASTRGDNEQFF. CDR3 coding DNA: TGCAGTGCTAGTACCAGGGGAGATAATGAGCAGTTCTTC.

This clonotype was detected a few times. This chain joins TRBV6-6 and TRBJ1-1, with unresolved D. The ends were cut back, 5 bases at V and 4 bases at J, with 5 bases in the middle. Looked up from germline, CDR1 is MNHNY and CDR2 is SVGAGI (reference sequence). The CDR3 totals 11 residues. The CDR3 region is CASSMRTEAFF. CDR3 nucleotide sequence: TGTGCCAGCAGTATGCGCACTGAAGCTTTCTTT.

CDR3 coding DNA: TGTGCCAGCAGCGATCGACAGGGGGCTCTTAATTCACCCCTCCACTTT. Translating gives CASSDRQGALNSPLHF. This chain connects TRBV6-2 or TRBV6-3 to TRBJ1-6, with 10 bases aligning to TRBD1. The V and J ends lost 6 bases and 6 bases, in that order; junction bases with no gene match: 8. CDR1 and CDR2 (germline): MNHEY, SVGEGT. This CDR3 spans 16 amino acids.

This clonotype came up many times. The CDR3 here is CAAGPRNEQFF. The DNA of the CDR3 is TGTGCCGCGGGCCCCCGAAATGAGCAGTTCTTC. This chain uses TRBV18 with TRBJ2-1; D is perhaps TRBD2 (5 bases). Germline CDR1 reads KGHSH; CDR2 reads LQKENI. CDR3 length equals 11 residues. V was trimmed by 11 bases and J by 7 bases, leaving 12 bases between them. The whole variable domain, filled in from reference TRBV18 and TRBJ2-1, reads NAGVMQNPRHLVRRRGQEARLRCSPMKGHSHVYWYRQLPEEGLKFMVYLQKENIIDESGMPKERFSAEFPKEGPSILRIQQVVRGDSAAYFCAAGPRNEQFFGPGTRLTVL.

This clonotype was picked up many times. This sequence joins TRBV5-1 and TRBJ2-1; 12 bases line up with TRBD2. V was clipped by 5 bases and J by 7 bases; unmatched bases: 16. The CDR3 runs 18 residues. Germline V CDR1 and CDR2: SGHRS, YFSETQ. CDR3 loop: CASSPGFWTSGKQNEQFF. DNA for the CDR3: TGCGCCAGCAGTCCGGGTTTTTGGACTAGCGGGAAACAAAATGAGCAGTTCTTC.

This clonotype was recorded at least ten times. The chain is built from TRBV20-1 and TRBJ2-5, with 9 bases matching TRBD2. CDR3 length equals 18 residues. With 3 bases clipped from V and 2 bases from J, the junction kept 16 bases outside the gene matches. Germline loops: CDR1 DFQATT, CDR2 SNEGSKA (reference sequence). The CDR3 region has the DNA TGCAGTGCTAGTAATAGCGGGAGTTTTTCCAAACCTCAAGAGACCCAGTACTTC. This codes for CSASNSGSFSKPQETQYF.

This clonotype was picked up many times. J is TRBJ1-5 and V is TRBV28, with TRBD1 as a possible D gene (5 bases). There are 15 residues in the CDR3. V lost 1 base, J lost 1 base, and 8 bases lay in between. Germline V CDR1 and CDR2: MDHEN, SYDVKM. The CDR3 is CASSLFTGSNQPQHF. In DNA, the CDR3 is TGTGCCAGCAGTTTATTTACAGGCAGCAATCAGCCCCAGCATTTT.

Many counts were recorded for this clonotype. As DNA, the CDR3 is TGTGCCGGGGAAACCCGAGGGCACGAGCAGTACTTC. It is translated as CAGETRGHEQYF. The chain carries TRBV7-9 and TRBJ2-7; D perhaps matches TRBD2 (5 bases). The CDR3 contains 12 residues. The germline V gene encodes CDR1 SEHNR and CDR2 FQNEAQ (reference sequence). The V and J ends lost 11 bases and 5 bases respectively, with 16 bases between them.

This clonotype was recorded at least ten times. The V and J genes are TRBV20-1 and TRBJ2-2; the match to TRBD2 covers 7 bases. V lost 5 bases and J lost 2; bases outside the gene matches: 8. CDR3 size: 15 residues. The germline V gene has CDR1 DFQATT and CDR2 SNEGSKA (reference sequence). The CDR3 DNA follows: TGCAGTGCTCCCCCGGGACTACAAAACACCGGGGAGCTGTTTTTT. It is translated as CSAPPGLQNTGELFF.

There are many counts of this clonotype. An end of the junction differs from the germline gene, which may be a read error. The chain is built from TRBV28 and TRBJ2-1, with a tentative D call TRBD1 (5 bases). This CDR3 comprises 12 residues. Germline V CDR1 and CDR2: MDHEN, SYDVKM. The CDR3 is CASSSTNNRNCF. The DNA for the CDR3 is TGTGCCAGCAGTTCTACAAATAACAGGAATTGCTTC.

This clonotype was found many times. This chain joins TRBV28 and TRBJ2-1; TRBD2 agrees at 11 bases. Germline V lookup: CDR1 MDHEN, CDR2 SYDVKM. With V trimmed by 6 bases and J by 6 bases, 7 bases remained unmatched. This CDR3 spans 15 amino acids. CDR3 protein: CASSLRLAGSNEQFF. CDR3 in DNA: TGTGCCAGCAGCCTACGACTAGCGGGGAGCAATGAGCAGTTCTTC.

The table lists this clonotype with many counts. The chain employs TRBV18 and TRBJ2-3; tentatively, D is TRBD2 (5 bases). The V end was cut by 1 base, the J end by 4 bases, with 9 bases between. CDR3 length: 14 amino acids. In germline, CDR1 is KGHSH, CDR2 LQKENI. CDR3 bases: TGTGCCAGCTCACCACTAGGAGGCCCAGATACGCAGTATTTT. Protein sequence: CASSPLGGPDTQYF.

There are many counts of this clonotype. A read error is possible here, since a much larger clone lies one base away. The V call is TRBV14, the J call TRBJ2-7; D is ambiguous. The CDR3 totals 12 residues. From germline, CDR1 is SGHDN and CDR2 FVKESK. The V gene lost 1 base and the J gene lost 2 bases, with 3 bases spanning the gap. CDR3 sequence (DNA): TGTGCCAGCAGCCAAGCCGCCTACGAGCAGTACTTC. Residues: CASSQAAYEQYF.

This clonotype was picked up many times. The V and J genes are TRBV20-1 and TRBJ2-1; unclear D gene. Germline V gene data show CDR1 as DFQATT and CDR2 as SNEGSKA (reference sequence). The CDR3 spans 13 residues. V lost 2 bases, J lost 6 bases, and 11 bases lay in between. The CDR3 here is CSARSPDINEQFF. The CDR3 DNA reads as TGCAGTGCTAGATCGCCCGACATCAATGAGCAGTTCTTC.

J is TRBJ2-5 and V is TRBV20-1; 13 bases are a match to TRBD2. The CDR3 consists of 16 residues. Looked up from germline, CDR1 is DFQATT and CDR2 is SNEGSKA (reference sequence). The CDR3 is CSQSPGLAGLQETQYF. In DNA form, the CDR3 reads TGCAGCCAATCCCCGGGACTAGCGGGGCTACAAGAGACCCAGTACTTC.

As for this clonotype: A much larger clone differs from this one at a single base, so this may be a read error. V usage is TRBV7-8 and J usage is TRBJ2-3, with 14 nucleotides matching TRBD2. This CDR3 contains 20 residues. CDR1 SGHVS and CDR2 FQNEAQ come from the germline V gene. CDR3 residues: CASSSSGLAGELAKGDTRYF. Written as DNA, the CDR3 is TGTGCCAGCAGCTCATCGGGACTAGCGGGAGAACTTGCCAAGGGAGATACGCGGTATTTT.

V usage is TRBV29-1 and J usage is TRBJ2-4, with 11 bases aligning to TRBD2. Germline assignment: CDR1 SQVTM and CDR2 ANQGSEA. The CDR3 totals 16 residues. V was clipped by 7 bases and J by 3 bases; unmatched bases: 11. CDR3 in amino acids: CSARTSGRGVKNIQYF. Written as DNA, the CDR3 is TGCAGCGCTAGAACTAGCGGGAGAGGGGTCAAAAACATTCAGTACTTC.

On this clonotype: The conserved phenylalanine or tryptophan normally closing the CDR3 is absent here, so this likely arose from a read error. V gene TRBV6-5 combines with J gene TRBJ2-6; no definite D call. This CDR3 comprises 15 residues. Germline V gives CDR1 MNHEY, CDR2 SVGAGI. Trimming removed 4 bases from V and 1 base from J, with 8 bases in between. CDR3 sequence (DNA): TGTGCCAGCAGTTTGGCACTGTCTGGGGCCAACGTCCTGACTTCC. Amino acids: CASSLALSGANVLTS.

This clonotype was observed many times. The V call is TRBV2, the J call TRBJ2-3, with no clear D. Trimming stripped 2 bases from V and 0 bases from J, with 3 bases between. The CDR3 length is 13 residues. Germline lookup yields CDR1 SNHLY and CDR2 FYNNEI. This CDR3 is CASSEPSTDTQYF. Here the CDR3 DNA reads TGTGCCAGCAGTGAACCTAGCACAGATACGCAGTATTTT.

Concerning this clonotype itself: A much larger clone is a single base away; this may be a read error. This chain links TRBV6-2 or TRBV6-3 with TRBJ1-5, with D unresolved. The CDR3 spans 14 residues. Germline CDR1 MNHEY, CDR2 SVGEGT. CDR3 in DNA: TGTGCCAGCAGTTACACGAGTAGCAATCAGCTCCAGCATTTT. Translation: CASSYTSSNQLQHF.

This clonotype has at least ten counts. The rearrangement joins TRBV15 to TRBJ2-1; D is undetermined. The CDR3 runs to 13 residues. Deletions cut 3 bases from V and 9 bases from J, with 12 bases between. Germline values: CDR1 LNHNV, CDR2 YYDKDF (reference sequence). The DNA for the CDR3 is TGTGCCACCAGCAGCGGTAGGTTTGGTGAGCAGTTCTTC. This gives the protein CATSSGRFGEQFF.

A remark on this clonotype: It is likely a read error: a sequence one base away is far more abundant. The chain combines TRBV7-9 with TRBJ2-2; D is unclear. CDR1 SEHNR and CDR2 FQNEAQ come from the germline V gene (reference sequence). The length of the CDR3 is 13 residues. Trimming removed 2 bases from V and 1 base from J, with 2 bases in between. CDR3 sequence (DNA): TGTGCCAGCAGCTTATTGAACACCGGGGAGCTGTTTTTT. This gives the protein CASSLLNTGELFF.

This clonotype has ten or more counts. The CDR3 sequence: CASSQVRGGAGTGELFF. Here the CDR3 DNA reads TGTGCCAGCAGCCAAGTTAGGGGGGGGGCGGGGACCGGGGAGCTGTTTTTT. The rearrangement links TRBV4-2 to TRBJ2-2; the D gene is possibly TRBD2 (7 bases). CDR1 is LGHNA, CDR2 YNFKEQ, per germline. The CDR3 has 17 amino acids. The germline V and J ends were trimmed by 1 base and 5 bases, with 17 bases remaining between them.

V and J are TRBV27 and TRBJ1-4; 10 nucleotides match TRBD1. The CDR3 length is 14 residues. V shed 9 bases and J 7 bases; nucleotides not matched to a gene: 8. The germline CDR1 and CDR2 sequences are MNHEY and SMNVEV (reference sequence). DNA of the CDR3: TGTGCCAGAAGGCGGACAGGGGGGGGTGAAAAACTGTTTTTT. This encodes CARRRTGGGEKLFF.

There are many counts of this clonotype. The chain uses TRBV7-9 and TRBJ2-3, with TRBD2 matching 7 bases. The CDR3 totals 14 residues. CDR1 SEHNR and CDR2 FQNEAQ come from the germline V gene (reference sequence). The junction had 2 bases not matched to a gene; V was cut back by 1 base and J by 4 bases. CDR3 DNA: TGTGCCAGCAGCTTAGTACTAGCGTCAGATACGCAGTATTTT. It translates to CASSLVLASDTQYF. Using reference TRBV7-9 and TRBJ2-3 for the parts outside the CDR3, the full variable domain is DTGVSQNPRHKITKRGQNVTFRCDPISEHNRLYWYRQTLGQGPEFLTYFQNEAQLEKSRLLSDRFSAERPKGSFSTLEIQRTEQGDSAMYLCASSLVLASDTQYFGPGTRLTVL.

A remark on this clonotype: Relative to the germline gene, one junction end is altered; a read error may explain this. The CDR3 sequence: CAISATCGRPPF. In nucleotides, the CDR3 is TGTGCCATCAGTGCGACTTGCGGGAGGCCACCCTTC. The rearrangement uses TRBV2 and TRBJ2-1; 8 nucleotides agree with TRBD2. This CDR3 has 12 residues. Per the germline V gene, CDR1 is SNHLY and CDR2 is FYNNEI.

This clonotype has ten or more counts. The chain carries TRBV3-1 and TRBJ1-6, with D maybe TRBD1 (5 bases). Germline loops: CDR1 LGHDT, CDR2 YNNKEL (reference sequence). Trimming removed 4 bases from V and 7 bases from J, with 23 bases in between. The CDR3 consists of 18 residues. The CDR3 DNA is TGTGCCAGCAGCCTATGGGCCATACGGGGACTGTCAAATTCACCCCTCCACTTT. Protein product: CASSLWAIRGLSNSPLHF.

The CDR3: CATSRDLVVNGNTIYF. CDR3 DNA sequence: TGTGCCACCAGCAGAGATTTGGTGGTGAACGGAAACACCATATATTTT. This chain connects TRBV15 to TRBJ1-3; D unclear. The ends were cut back, 0 bases at V and 4 bases at J, with 13 bases in the middle. In germline, CDR1 is LNHNV, CDR2 YYDKDF (reference sequence). The CDR3 length is 16 residues.